This entry is about one TCR beta chain. Its specificity is not known. This CDR3 has 15 amino acids. The germline V gene has CDR1 SGHRS and CDR2 YFSETQ. V was trimmed by 1 base and J by 5 bases, leaving 15 bases between them. The data belong to a study of T-cell reconstitution after alpha-beta-depleted transplantation in children. Construction of the TCRbeta library involved unique molecular identifiers. TCRdb itself ran the PCR reads through MiXCR, one entry per CDR3 protein. The sample shows a few hundred thousand distinct CDR3 sequences, roughly 15% of them seen only once. Points from the study as a whole: Reportedly, roughly two months post-transplant, alpha-beta T cells arose from several hundred expanded graft clones.

V gene TRBV5-1 combines with J gene TRBJ2-5; D may be TRBD2 (5 bases). This material consisted of PBMCs, mostly from graft donor cells, taken 360 days after TCRalphabeta/CD19-depleted stem cell transplant. This clonotype was sampled from a boy younger than two who had a stem cell transplant for Wiskott-Aldrich syndrome, so the T cells may come from the graft donor. The CDR3 bases are TGCGCCAGCAGCTTGACCCTCGGGGAATGGGAGACCCAGTACTTC. Protein: CASSLTLGEWETQYF.